The 4 T cell receptor beta chains listed next were all sequenced from one sample in a study of T cell responses to AZD1222 COVID-19 vaccine. Assay used: immunoSEQ multiplex PCR; TCRdb lists only in-frame clones, some missing. The sample includes 95,000 to 130,000 clones, about 92% seen only once; the top ten take about 3%. The sequenced sample was peripheral blood, obtained on day 0 of AZD1222 vaccination. These TCRs come from an adult in good health.

The chain links TRBV5-4 to TRBJ2-7; 9 bases fit TRBD2. This CDR3 is 14 amino acids long. From germline, CDR1 is SGHNT and CDR2 YYREEE (reference sequence). V shed 6 bases and J 2 bases; nucleotides not matched to a gene: 6. The CDR3 protein is CASNKREVPYEQYF. The CDR3 bases are TGTGCCAGCAACAAGCGGGAGGTTCCCTACGAGCAGTACTTC. The full variable domain, with the rest looked up from reference TRBV5-4 and TRBJ2-7, is ETGVTQSPTHLIKTRGQQVTLRCSSQSGHNTVSWYQQALGQGPQFIFQYYREEENGRGNFPPRFSGLQFPNYSSELNVNALELDDSALYLCASNKREVPYEQYFGPGTRLTVT.

This chain uses TRBV6-4 with TRBJ2-1; tentatively, D is TRBD1 or TRBD2 (7 bases each). The germline gives CDR1 MRHNA, CDR2 SNTAGT. The CDR3 sequence is 14 residues long. Trimming removed 5 bases at V and 7 bases at J, with 15 bases between. This chain's CDR3 is CASSSEAGQNEQFF. In DNA form, the CDR3 reads TGTGCCAGCAGTTCCGAAGCGGGACAGAATGAGCAGTTCTTC.

CDR3 sequence (DNA): TGTGCCAGCAGCCAGGTCCTTGGCACTGAAGCTTTCTTT. Amino acid sequence: CASSQVLGTEAFF. J is TRBJ1-1 and V is TRBV3-1 (or the pseudogene TRBV3-2); no clear D gene. The CDR3 runs 13 residues. The V end was cut by 3 bases, the J end by 4 bases, with 9 bases between. In germline, CDR1 is LGHDT, CDR2 YNNKEL (reference sequence).

The chain is built from TRBV4-1 and TRBJ1-1; 12 bases map to TRBD1. Germline V gene data show CDR1 as MGHRA and CDR2 as YSYEKL. The CDR3 length is 16 residues. With 1 base clipped from V and 11 bases from J, the junction kept 11 bases outside the gene matches. The CDR3 loop is CASSQVRDRGPRGAFF. The DNA for the CDR3 is TGCGCCAGCAGCCAAGTAAGGGACAGGGGGCCGCGCGGCGCTTTCTTT.